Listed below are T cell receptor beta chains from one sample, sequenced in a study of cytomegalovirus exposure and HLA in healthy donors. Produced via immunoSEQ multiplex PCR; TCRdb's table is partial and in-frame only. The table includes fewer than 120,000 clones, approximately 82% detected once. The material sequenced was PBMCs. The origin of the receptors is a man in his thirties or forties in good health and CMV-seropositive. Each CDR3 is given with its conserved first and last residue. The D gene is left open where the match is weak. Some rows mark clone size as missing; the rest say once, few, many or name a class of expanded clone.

cdr3_aa: CASSPRWDYLETQYF
cdr3_nt: TGTGCCAGCAGTCCCCGCTGGGACTATTTGGAGACCCAGTACTTC
d_call: TRBD2
v_call: TRBV27
cdr3_length: 15
clone_size: few
j_call: TRBJ2-5

cdr3_aa: CASSRGTGVFTTNEKLFF
cdr3_nt: TGCGCCAGCAGCCGGGGGACAGGGGTATTTACAACTAATGAAAAACTGTTTTTT
d_call: TRBD1
v_call: TRBV4-3
cdr3_length: 18
clone_size: once
j_call: TRBJ1-4

cdr3_aa: CASSARGGPYEQYF
cdr3_nt: TGTGCCAGCAGCGCTAGGGGGGGCCCCTACGAGCAGTACTTC
d_call: NA
v_call: TRBV27
cdr3_length: 14
clone_size: NA
j_call: TRBJ2-7

cdr3_aa: CASSVEQDSYNEQFF
cdr3_nt: TGTGCCAGCAGCGTAGAGCAGGACTCCTACAATGAGCAGTTCTTC
d_call: NA
v_call: TRBV9
cdr3_length: 15
clone_size: NA
j_call: TRBJ2-1

cdr3_aa: CATHKGSVDYGYTF
cdr3_nt: TGTGCCACCCACAAGGGGTCGGTCGACTATGGCTACACCTTC
d_call: NA
v_call: TRBV15
cdr3_length: 14
clone_size: NA
j_call: TRBJ1-2

cdr3_aa: CASGKGDSGTDTQYF
cdr3_nt: TGTGCCAGCGGAAAAGGGGATAGTGGCACAGATACGCAGTATTTT
d_call: NA
v_call: TRBV2
cdr3_length: 15
clone_size: NA
j_call: TRBJ2-3

cdr3_aa: CASASPRAEQYF
cdr3_nt: TGTGCCAGCGCCTCCCCCCGTGCGGAGCAGTACTTC
d_call: NA
v_call: TRBV7-9
cdr3_length: 12
clone_size: NA
j_call: TRBJ2-7

cdr3_aa: CASGTANYEQYF
cdr3_nt: TGTGCCAGCGGGACAGCCAACTACGAGCAGTACTTC
d_call: TRBD1
v_call: TRBV28
cdr3_length: 12
clone_size: NA
j_call: TRBJ2-7

cdr3_aa: CASRPGGTYNEQFF
cdr3_nt: TGTGCCAGCAGGCCGGGGGGGACCTACAATGAGCAGTTCTTC
d_call: TRBD2
v_call: TRBV6-5
cdr3_length: 14
clone_size: NA
j_call: TRBJ2-1

cdr3_aa: CASSQGGGVYEQFF
cdr3_nt: TGCGCCAGCAGCCAAGGGGGGGGTGTATACGAGCAGTTCTTC
d_call: TRBD2
v_call: TRBV4-1
cdr3_length: 14
clone_size: NA
j_call: TRBJ2-1

cdr3_aa: CASRLDRTGANVLTF
cdr3_nt: TGTGCCAGCAGACTCGACAGGACTGGGGCCAACGTCCTGACTTTC
d_call: NA
v_call: TRBV7-9
cdr3_length: 15
clone_size: once
j_call: TRBJ2-6

cdr3_aa: CASSLPKHQETQYF
cdr3_nt: TGTGCCAGCAGCTTACCCAAACATCAAGAGACCCAGTACTTC
d_call: NA
v_call: TRBV7-9
cdr3_length: 14
clone_size: NA
j_call: TRBJ2-5

cdr3_aa: CASSYSSPRTGEQYF
cdr3_nt: TGTGCCAGCAGTTACTCATCCCCCCGGACTGGCGAGCAGTACTTC
d_call: NA
v_call: TRBV6-5
cdr3_length: 15
clone_size: NA
j_call: TRBJ2-7

cdr3_aa: CASSIGLPYEQYF
cdr3_nt: TGTGCCAGTAGTATCGGACTCCCCTACGAGCAGTACTTC
d_call: NA
v_call: TRBV19
cdr3_length: 13
clone_size: NA
j_call: TRBJ2-7

cdr3_aa: CASSLVGGEGITYEQYF
cdr3_nt: TGTGCCAGCAGCTTAGTCGGGGGTGAGGGGATTACCTACGAGCAGTACTTC
d_call: NA
v_call: TRBV13
cdr3_length: 17
clone_size: few
j_call: TRBJ2-7

cdr3_aa: CASSVGVQETQYF
cdr3_nt: TGTGCCAGCAGTGTAGGGGTACAAGAGACCCAGTACTTC
d_call: NA
v_call: TRBV2
cdr3_length: 13
clone_size: NA
j_call: TRBJ2-5

cdr3_aa: CASSGGTRRTDTQYF
cdr3_nt: TGTGCCAGCTCAGGGGGGACTAGACGCACAGATACGCAGTATTTT
d_call: TRBD2
v_call: TRBV18
cdr3_length: 15
clone_size: NA
j_call: TRBJ2-3

cdr3_aa: CASSWGPGQGERLFF
cdr3_nt: TGTGCCAGCAGTTGGGGCCCGGGACAGGGAGAAAGACTGTTTTTT
d_call: TRBD1
v_call: TRBV2
cdr3_length: 15
clone_size: NA
j_call: TRBJ1-4

cdr3_aa: CASETSGGAKDTQYF
cdr3_nt: TGTGCCAGTGAAACTAGCGGGGGGGCGAAAGATACGCAGTATTTT
d_call: TRBD2
v_call: TRBV19
cdr3_length: 15
clone_size: NA
j_call: TRBJ2-3

cdr3_aa: CASSDTYNEQFF
cdr3_nt: TGTGCCAGCTCCGACACCTACAATGAGCAGTTCTTC
d_call: NA
v_call: TRBV5-4
cdr3_length: 12
clone_size: NA
j_call: TRBJ2-1

cdr3_aa: CASSVGAADTQYF
cdr3_nt: TGTGCCAGCAGTGTTGGGGCGGCAGATACGCAGTATTTT
d_call: NA
v_call: TRBV2
cdr3_length: 13
clone_size: NA
j_call: TRBJ2-3

cdr3_aa: CASRRDTTTEAFF
cdr3_nt: TGTGCCAGCAGACGGGACACGACCACTGAAGCTTTCTTT
d_call: NA
v_call: TRBV6-1
cdr3_length: 13
clone_size: NA
j_call: TRBJ1-1

cdr3_aa: CASPPPRKGAEKTQYF
cdr3_nt: TGTGCCAGCCCACCCCCCCGTAAGGGGGCCGAAAAGACCCAGTACTTC
d_call: TRBD1
v_call: TRBV27
cdr3_length: 16
clone_size: NA
j_call: TRBJ2-5

cdr3_aa: CASSSTISGTVTDTQYF
cdr3_nt: TGTGCCAGCAGCTCGACCATATCCGGGACAGTCACAGATACGCAGTATTTT
d_call: TRBD1
v_call: TRBV5-6
cdr3_length: 17
clone_size: NA
j_call: TRBJ2-3

cdr3_aa: CASSLGPRQSSYEQYF
cdr3_nt: TGTGCCAGCAGCTTAGGACCGCGACAGAGCTCCTACGAGCAGTACTTC
d_call: NA
v_call: TRBV7-6
cdr3_length: 16
clone_size: NA
j_call: TRBJ2-7

cdr3_aa: CASGARGGSYEQYF
cdr3_nt: TGTGCCTCCGGGGCCCGGGGGGGGTCCTACGAGCAGTACTTC
d_call: TRBD2
v_call: TRBV28
cdr3_length: 14
clone_size: NA
j_call: TRBJ2-7

cdr3_aa: CAISLMPRGGDNQPQHF
cdr3_nt: TGTGCCATCAGTCTCATGCCCCGGGGCGGGGATAATCAGCCCCAGCATTTT
d_call: NA
v_call: TRBV10-3
cdr3_length: 17
clone_size: NA
j_call: TRBJ1-5

cdr3_aa: CASSKTGTHEQYF
cdr3_nt: TGTGCCAGCAGTAAGACAGGTACCCACGAGCAGTACTTC
d_call: NA
v_call: TRBV6-4
cdr3_length: 13
clone_size: once
j_call: TRBJ2-7

cdr3_aa: CAWREPGPMNTEAFF
cdr3_nt: TGTGCCTGGAGGGAACCGGGTCCCATGAACACTGAAGCTTTCTTT
d_call: NA
v_call: TRBV30
cdr3_length: 15
clone_size: NA
j_call: TRBJ1-1

cdr3_aa: CAREAGGGENTQYF
cdr3_nt: TGTGCCAGGGAGGCAGGGGGCGGCGAAAATACGCAGTATTTT
d_call: TRBD1
v_call: TRBV2
cdr3_length: 14
clone_size: NA
j_call: TRBJ2-3

cdr3_aa: CASSFGTSGYYEQYF
cdr3_nt: TGTGCCAGCAGCTTCGGGACTAGCGGCTACTACGAGCAGTACTTC
d_call: TRBD2
v_call: TRBV6-5
cdr3_length: 15
clone_size: NA
j_call: TRBJ2-7

cdr3_aa: CASSRGVGDTQYF
cdr3_nt: TGTGCCAGCAGTAGGGGTGTCGGGGATACGCAGTATTTT
d_call: NA
v_call: TRBV5-5
cdr3_length: 13
clone_size: NA
j_call: TRBJ2-3

cdr3_aa: CASTPGQGRLPLHF
cdr3_nt: TGTGCCAGCACCCCGGGACAGGGAAGGTTACCCCTCCACTTT
d_call: TRBD1
v_call: TRBV28
cdr3_length: 14
clone_size: NA
j_call: TRBJ1-6

cdr3_aa: CANKDSGLAKNIQYF
cdr3_nt: TGTGCCAACAAAGACAGCGGGCTAGCCAAAAACATTCAGTACTTC
d_call: NA
v_call: TRBV14
cdr3_length: 15
clone_size: NA
j_call: TRBJ2-4

cdr3_aa: CASRRQGTYGYTF
cdr3_nt: TGCGCCAGCAGGAGACAGGGGACCTATGGCTACACCTTC
d_call: TRBD1
v_call: TRBV5-1
cdr3_length: 13
clone_size: NA
j_call: TRBJ1-2

cdr3_aa: CANPGNTGELFF
cdr3_nt: TGTGCCAACCCAGGGAACACCGGGGAGCTGTTTTTT
d_call: NA
v_call: TRBV7-9
cdr3_length: 12
clone_size: NA
j_call: TRBJ2-2

cdr3_aa: CASSPRGSGNTIYF
cdr3_nt: TGTGCCAGCAGCCCGCGAGGCTCTGGAAACACCATATATTTT
d_call: NA
v_call: TRBV7-2
cdr3_length: 14
clone_size: NA
j_call: TRBJ1-3

cdr3_aa: CASSLVGSASGLLNEQFF
cdr3_nt: TGTGCCAGCAGCTTAGTAGGATCGGCTAGTGGTCTGCTCAATGAGCAGTTCTTC
d_call: NA
v_call: TRBV7-9
cdr3_length: 18
clone_size: once
j_call: TRBJ2-1

cdr3_aa: CASSLMRYEQFF
cdr3_nt: TGCGCCAGCAGCTTGATGCGGTATGAGCAGTTCTTC
d_call: NA
v_call: TRBV5-1
cdr3_length: 12
clone_size: NA
j_call: TRBJ2-1

cdr3_aa: CASRTSGGTDTQYF
cdr3_nt: TGCGCCAGCAGAACTAGCGGAGGCACAGATACGCAGTATTTT
d_call: TRBD2
v_call: TRBV5-1
cdr3_length: 14
clone_size: NA
j_call: TRBJ2-3